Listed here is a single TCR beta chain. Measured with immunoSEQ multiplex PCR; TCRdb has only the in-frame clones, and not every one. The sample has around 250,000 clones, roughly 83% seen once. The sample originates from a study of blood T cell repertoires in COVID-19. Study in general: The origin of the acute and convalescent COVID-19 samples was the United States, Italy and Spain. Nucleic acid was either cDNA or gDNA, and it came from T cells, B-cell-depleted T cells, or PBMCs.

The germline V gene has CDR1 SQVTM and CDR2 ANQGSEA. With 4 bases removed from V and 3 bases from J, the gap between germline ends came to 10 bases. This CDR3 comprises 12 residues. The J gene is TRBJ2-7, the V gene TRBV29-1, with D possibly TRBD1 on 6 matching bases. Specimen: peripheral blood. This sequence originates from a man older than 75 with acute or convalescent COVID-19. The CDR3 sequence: CSVAVTGYEQYF. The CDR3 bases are TGCAGCGTTGCGGTGACAGGCTACGAGCAGTACTTC.